This TCR beta chain appears in the sequencing data of a study of regulatory T cells in long-lasting Graves disease. The CDR3 sequence is 15 residues long. V shed 3 bases and J shed 0 bases, with 15 bases lying between them. CDR1 is DFQATT and CDR2 is SNEGSKA in the germline V gene (reference sequence). In this sample, this clonotype turned up a few times. Its specificity is unknown. General study findings and limits: Among samples with persistent disease, TRBV28, TRBJ1-2 and TRBJ2-5 were favored. Study of thyroid tissue was not done, with only peripheral blood studied.

Construction of TCR beta libraries relied on iRepertoire HTBI primers and on Arm-PCR targeting CDR3 regions. Study processing details: Detected in the samples were about 60 TRBV and more than 11 TRBJ segments. TCRdb reprocessed the multiplex PCR reads via MiXCR and lists one record per CDR3 protein. The V and J calls, along with clone size, are taken from TCRdb and not from the paper's own processing. The data contain around 510,000 distinct CDR3 sequences, less than 25% of them singletons. Time point denoted: persistent/refractory GD, antithyroid drugs over 5 years with positive TRAb. RNA from PBMCs was the source of the TCR library.

This chain connects TRBV20-1 to TRBJ2-7; D is uncertain. Sequencing was performed on peripheral blood mononuclear cells (PBMCs), taken when the disease was refractory, from a patient treated with antithyroid drugs. This sequence originates from a female donor with Graves disease. CDR3 nucleotides: TGCAGTGCTAGTGCGTACAGTCCTTTCTCCTACGAGCAGTACTTC. Encoded protein: CSASAYSPFSYEQYF.